This entry describes one T cell receptor (beta chain). Here immunoSEQ multiplex PCR was the method, and the copy in TCRdb shows in-frame clones only, minus some. The sample holds about 120,000 clones; about nine tenths are singletons and the top ten take roughly 1.1%. These data come from a study of T cell responses to AZD1222 COVID-19 vaccine. The CDR3 sequence is 14 residues long. V was clipped by 8 bases and J by 3 bases; unmatched bases: 10. The clonotype was recovered from an adult in good health. The chain joins TRBV23-1 to TRBJ2-7, with 7 bases lining up with TRBD2. TRBV23-1 is identified as an open reading frame with a role that is uncertain. The source was peripheral blood, collected on day 0 of AZD1222 vaccination. CDR3 loop: CASGGGIGDYEQYF. DNA of the CDR3: TGCGCCAGCGGCGGGGGTATAGGGGACTACGAGCAGTACTTC.